These 28 T cell receptor beta chains were all obtained from the same sample, sequenced in a study of CD8+ T cells in alopecia areata. Following RNA extraction, reverse transcription yielded cDNA that acted as the sequencing template. The protocol was immunoSEQ multiplex PCR, while the TCRdb copy is restricted to in-frame clones and leaves out a portion. The table includes approximately 180,000 clones, 59% detected once. Here the sequenced sample was CD4+ T cells sorted from blood, taken at week 0. The receptors stem from a human donor with alopecia areata.

The CDR3 is CASSQDRDEQYF. CDR3 sequence (DNA): TGCGCCAGCAGCCAAGATCGGGACGAGCAGTACTTC. The chain recombines TRBV4-1 with TRBJ2-7; no clear D gene. V lost 0 bases, J lost 5 bases, and 5 bases lay in between. This CDR3 is 12 amino acids long. The germline gives CDR1 MGHRA, CDR2 YSYEKL.

The chain uses TRBV4-2 and TRBJ2-2; D might be TRBD1 (6 bases). CDR1 and CDR2 (germline): LGHNA, YNFKEQ. The CDR3 runs to 15 residues. Trimming left V 2 bases short and J 4 bases short, with 11 bases between. CDR3: CASSQQDRFTGELFF. Here the CDR3 DNA reads TGTGCCAGCAGCCAACAAGACAGGTTCACCGGGGAGCTGTTTTTT.

The V gene is TRBV25-1, the J gene TRBJ2-1; D may match TRBD1 or TRBD2 (5 bases each). Trimming took 3 bases from V and 6 from J, leaving 9 bases between them. The CDR3 totals 13 residues. Germline lookup yields CDR1 MGHDK and CDR2 SYGVNS. The CDR3 DNA is TGTGCCAGCAGTGATTTTGGGGGCAATGAGCAGTTCTTC. The encoded protein is CASSDFGGNEQFF.

The V and J genes are TRBV27 and TRBJ2-5; TRBD1 agrees at 12 bases. The CDR3 is made up of 18 amino acids. The V gene end was trimmed by 4 bases and the J gene end by 5 bases; junction bases not matched to a gene: 14. The germline gives CDR1 MNHEY, CDR2 SMNVEV (reference sequence). The CDR3 DNA reads TGTGCCAGCAGTTACCGCCGCGCCGGGACAGGGGGCTTTGAGACCCAGTACTTC. Translating gives CASSYRRAGTGGFETQYF.

This chain connects TRBV30 to TRBJ2-5; D not certain. Germline lookup yields CDR1 GTSNPN and CDR2 SVGIG (reference sequence). There are 12 residues in the CDR3. V shed 2 bases and J shed 5 bases, with 9 bases lying between them. The CDR3 DNA reads as TGTGCCTGGAGTTGGGTCGCGGAGACCCAGTACTTC. Protein product: CAWSWVAETQYF.

The chain carries TRBV4-1 and TRBJ2-7; D is unclear. Trimming took 1 base from V and 3 from J, leaving 4 bases between them. CDR1 and CDR2 (germline): MGHRA, YSYEKL. The CDR3 has 12 amino acids. The CDR3 region has the DNA TGCGCCAGCAGCCAAGGCAACTACGAGCAGTACTTC. Translation: CASSQGNYEQYF.

The J gene is TRBJ2-7, the V gene TRBV10-3; 9 bases fit TRBD1. J was trimmed by 2 bases and V by 10 bases; bases with no gene match: 3. Germline V gene lookup returns CDR1 ENHRY and CDR2 SYGVKD. This CDR3 is 12 amino acids long. In nucleotides, the CDR3 is TGTGCCAGCCGGGACAGGGCCTACGAGCAGTACTTC. Its translation: CASRDRAYEQYF.

The chain employs TRBV5-1 and TRBJ2-7; D may be TRBD2 (6 bases). The CDR3 runs to 15 residues. Germline lookup yields CDR1 SGHRS and CDR2 YFSETQ. The V gene lost 0 bases and the J gene lost 3 bases, with 13 bases spanning the gap. The CDR3, as DNA: TGCGCCAGCAGCTTGGGGCTGGGAGGCTACTACGAGCAGTACTTC. Protein: CASSLGLGGYYEQYF.

The rearrangement links TRBV30 to TRBJ1-2; weak D call: TRBD1 (6 bases). The CDR3 has 11 residues. The ends were cut back, 5 bases at V and 8 bases at J, with 12 bases in the middle. Germline values: CDR1 GTSNPN, CDR2 SVGIG (reference sequence). This CDR3 is CAWGQLSGYTF. DNA for the CDR3: TGTGCCTGGGGACAGTTATCGGGCTACACCTTC. Full variable domain (remainder filled in from reference TRBV30 and TRBJ1-2): SQTIHQWPATLVQPVGSPLSLECTVEGTSNPNLYWYRQAAGRGLQLLFYSVGIGQISSEVPQNLSASRPQDRQFILSSKKLLLSDSGFYLCAWGQLSGYTFGSGTRLTVV.

The rearrangement links TRBV9 to TRBJ2-5; D is unresolved. The CDR3 is 15 residues long. The ends were cut back, 0 bases at V and 2 bases at J, with 11 bases in the middle. Germline CDR1 and CDR2: SGDLS and YYNGEE. CDR3 coding DNA: TGTGCCAGCAGCGTAGCGGGCGGACGGCAAGAGACCCAGTACTTC. Its protein is CASSVAGGRQETQYF. The variable domain in full, with the rest retrieved from reference TRBV9 and TRBJ2-5, is DSGVTQTPKHLITATGQRVTLRCSPRSGDLSVYWYQQSLDQGLQFLIQYYNGEERAKGNILERFSAQQFPDLHSELNLSSLELGDSALYFCASSVAGGRQETQYFGPGTRLLVL.

J is TRBJ1-4 and V is TRBV4-1; D is unclear. CDR1 is MGHRA and CDR2 is YSYEKL in the germline V gene. The ends were cut back, 1 base at V and 8 bases at J, with 14 bases in the middle. The CDR3 totals 15 residues. CDR3: CASSQGTIFTEKLFF. The CDR3 coding sequence is TGCGCCAGCAGCCAAGGCACGATATTTACGGAAAAACTGTTTTTT.

The chain recombines TRBV15 with TRBJ1-1; the D is unclear. Germline CDR1 reads LNHNV; CDR2 reads YYDKDF (reference sequence). The CDR3 contains 14 residues. Trimming shortened V by 0 bases and J by 4 bases, and 9 bases separated the two germline ends. The CDR3 spells CATSRDRGGTEAFF. The CDR3 DNA is TGTGCCACCAGCAGAGACCGGGGAGGCACTGAAGCTTTCTTT.

V usage is TRBV5-6 and J usage is TRBJ2-5, with TRBD1 identical over 8 bases. The J call may be wrong; the DNA end is better matched by TRBJ2-7. The CDR3 loop spans 14 amino acids. Germline lookup yields CDR1 SGHDT and CDR2 YYEEEE. CDR3 in amino acids: CASSGMDRVHEQYF. DNA of the CDR3: TGTGCCAGCAGCGGCATGGACAGGGTCCACGAGCAGTACTTC.

This chain connects TRBV4-2 to TRBJ2-7; D gene uncertain. Germline V gene sequence: CDR1 LGHNA, CDR2 YNFKEQ. This CDR3 has 14 residues. Trimming pared 2 bases from V and 4 bases from J, leaving 12 bases between. The CDR3 DNA follows: TGTGCCAGCAGCCAATTAGGTTTGGGTTACGAGCAGTACTTC. Its protein is CASSQLGLGYEQYF.

This chain connects TRBV15 to TRBJ2-3, with 8 bases identical to TRBD2. The germline gives CDR1 LNHNV, CDR2 YYDKDF (reference sequence). The junction had 5 bases not matched to a gene; V was cut back by 2 bases and J by 4 bases. The CDR3 covers 15 residues. CDR3 nucleotides: TGTGCCACCAGCAGATCAAGAGCGGGGGCAGATACGCAGTATTTT. Amino acid sequence: CATSRSRAGADTQYF.

This clone was counted a few times. J is TRBJ2-2 and V is TRBV30, with D perhaps given as TRBD1 or TRBD2 (5 bases each). Germline loops: CDR1 GTSNPN, CDR2 SVGIG (reference sequence). The CDR3 totals 15 residues. V was shortened by 6 bases and J by 3 bases, with 17 bases between the two germline ends. CDR3 nucleotide sequence: TGTGCCTGCAAAAAAAGGGACCCGGACACCGGGGAGCTGTTTTTT. As protein: CACKKRDPDTGELFF.

This clone was seen more than once but under ten times. The V and J genes are TRBV4-1 and TRBJ2-3; possibly TRBD1 or TRBD2 for D (7 bases each). The germline gives CDR1 MGHRA, CDR2 YSYEKL. The CDR3 sequence is 18 residues long. Between the trimmed V and J ends, which lost 0 bases and 4 bases, there was a span of 20 bases. Here the CDR3 reads CASSQEGGRGGTADTQYF. In nucleotides, the CDR3 is TGCGCCAGCAGCCAAGAGGGAGGCAGGGGGGGGACGGCAGATACGCAGTATTTT.

This clone was seen only once. The chain employs TRBV5-6 and TRBJ1-6; tentative D call: TRBD1 (6 bases). Germline assignment: CDR1 SGHDT and CDR2 YYEEEE. The CDR3 extends over 15 amino acids. Trimming left V 6 bases short and J 10 bases short, with 20 bases between. The CDR3 reads CASNMRTVGASPLHF. As DNA, the CDR3 is TGTGCCAGCAACATGAGGACAGTTGGGGCCTCACCCCTCCACTTT.

The rearrangement joins TRBV23-1 to TRBJ2-1; D gene ambiguous. TRBV23-1 is placed among ORFs of uncertain function. Deletions cut 6 bases from V and 0 bases from J, with 15 bases between. CDR3 length equals 16 residues. The CDR3: CASSPGGRHSYNEQFF. The DNA of the CDR3 is TGCGCCAGCAGCCCCGGCGGACGGCACTCCTACAATGAGCAGTTCTTC.

This clone was counted only a few times. V usage is TRBV30 and J usage is TRBJ1-5; 7 bases line up with TRBD1. Germline-derived CDR1 and CDR2 are GTSNPN and SVGIG (reference sequence). The CDR3 loop spans 16 amino acids. After removal of 1 base from V and 2 bases from J, the junction contained 8 bases not matched to a gene. The CDR3 reads CAWSGRGGAGNQPQHF. As DNA, the CDR3 is TGTGCCTGGAGTGGAAGAGGGGGCGCAGGCAATCAGCCCCAGCATTTT.

This clone was observed a handful of times. V and J are TRBV29-1 and TRBJ2-6; D may be TRBD2 (5 bases). V was cut by 4 bases and J by 2 bases, with 12 bases left in between. The CDR3 is made up of 15 amino acids. Germline CDR1 and CDR2: SQVTM and ANQGSEA. The CDR3: CSVVGGSPGANVLTF. Here the CDR3 DNA reads TGCAGCGTTGTAGGCGGGTCCCCTGGGGCCAACGTCCTGACTTTC.

The V call is TRBV18, the J call TRBJ1-1, with D possibly TRBD1 on 5 matching bases. The CDR3 is made up of 15 amino acids. The germline CDR1 and CDR2 sequences are KGHSH and LQKENI. The ends were cut back, 4 bases at V and 1 base at J, with 13 bases in the middle. The CDR3 sequence is CASSLTDSGNTEAFF. CDR3 in DNA: TGTGCCAGCTCACTGACTGACAGTGGGAACACTGAAGCTTTCTTT.

The chain combines TRBV19 with TRBJ2-1; D remains unclear. This CDR3 has 11 amino acids. V was pared by 5 bases and J by 7 bases, with 6 bases between. CDR1 is LNHDA and CDR2 is SQIVND in the germline V gene (reference sequence). The CDR3 protein is CASSQQNEQFF. The CDR3 DNA is TGTGCCAGTAGTCAACAGAATGAGCAGTTCTTC.

This chain joins TRBV14 and TRBJ2-5; D might be TRBD2 (5 bases). This CDR3 spans 17 amino acids. CDR1 is SGHDN, CDR2 FVKESK, per germline. V shed 1 base and J shed 4 bases, with 19 bases lying between them. Here the CDR3 reads CASSQVIRPGSGETQYF. DNA for the CDR3: TGTGCCAGCAGCCAAGTAATCCGTCCGGGGTCAGGAGAGACCCAGTACTTC.

This clone occurred once. As the CDR3 is not closed by the conserved phenylalanine or tryptophan, this likely results from a read error. The J gene is TRBJ1-2, the V gene TRBV6-5, with D tentatively TRBD1 (5 bases). Germline V gene sequence: CDR1 MNHEY, CDR2 SVGAGI. This CDR3 has 14 amino acids. The V end was cut by 5 bases, the J end by 0 bases, with 10 bases between. The CDR3 is CASSLDRANYGYTL. The CDR3 region has the DNA TGTGCCAGCAGTCTTGACAGAGCTAACTATGGCTACACCCTC.

This clone was recorded a few times. V is TRBV30 and J is TRBJ2-7; 7 bases fit TRBD1. Germline assignment: CDR1 GTSNPN and CDR2 SVGIG (reference sequence). V trimming: 0 bases; J trimming: 0 bases; junction bases outside the gene matches: 5. The CDR3 consists of 15 residues. This CDR3 reads CAWSVPDRVSYEQYF. DNA of the CDR3: TGTGCCTGGAGTGTGCCCGACAGGGTCTCCTACGAGCAGTACTTC.

CDR3 nucleotides: TGCAGCGTGCACCCGCCGGGGGGCTCCTACAATGAGCAGTTCTTC. This sequence encodes CSVHPPGGSYNEQFF. The chain combines TRBV29-1 with TRBJ2-1, with 7 bases aligning to TRBD2. CDR3 length: 15 residues. Unmatched junction bases numbered 8, after V lost 6 bases and J lost 0 bases. Germline V CDR1 and CDR2: SQVTM, ANQGSEA.

The CDR3 DNA follows: TGCAGCGTTGATAGGACGGGATTCTATGGCTACACCTTC. Translated, it gives CSVDRTGFYGYTF. The rearrangement links TRBV29-1 to TRBJ1-2; D unresolved. Germline V CDR1 and CDR2: SQVTM, ANQGSEA. The V and J ends lost 3 bases and 4 bases respectively, with 12 bases between them. The CDR3 loop spans 13 amino acids.